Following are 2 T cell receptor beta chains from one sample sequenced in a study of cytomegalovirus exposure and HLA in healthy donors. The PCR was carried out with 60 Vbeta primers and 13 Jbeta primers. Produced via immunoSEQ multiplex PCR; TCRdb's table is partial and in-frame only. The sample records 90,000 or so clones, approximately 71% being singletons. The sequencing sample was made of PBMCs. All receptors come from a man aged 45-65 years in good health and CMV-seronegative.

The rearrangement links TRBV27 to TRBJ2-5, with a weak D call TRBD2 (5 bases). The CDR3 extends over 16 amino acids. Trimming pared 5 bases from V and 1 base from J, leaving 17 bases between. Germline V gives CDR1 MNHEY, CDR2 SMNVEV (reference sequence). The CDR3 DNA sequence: TGTGCCAGCAGTCTTCCGCGGGTACCGTTCCAAGAGACCCAGTACTTC. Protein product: CASSLPRVPFQETQYF.

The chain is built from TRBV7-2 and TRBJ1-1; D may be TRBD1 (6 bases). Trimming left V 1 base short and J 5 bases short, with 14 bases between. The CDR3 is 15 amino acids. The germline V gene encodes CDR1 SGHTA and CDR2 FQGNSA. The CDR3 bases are TGTGCCAGCAGCTTAGTTTGGGGGGGCTCGACTGAAGCTTTCTTT. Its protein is CASSLVWGGSTEAFF.